This T cell receptor (beta chain) is drawn from a study of T cells in Graves' hyperthyroidism and ophthalmopathy. RNA transcripts were the template for amplifying TCR beta CDR3 regions. With the HTBI primer set, the TCR CDR3 went through a first round of RT-PCR. MiXCR was run by TCRdb on the multiplex PCR reads, yielding one entry per CDR3 protein. The sample gives fewer than 750,000 distinct CDR3 sequences, roughly 15% of which show up once; 4% to 5.5% is in the top ten. Diagnosing involved the use of clinical symptoms, serum thyroxine and TRAb, thyroid ultrasound and orbital computed tomography. V lost 4 bases and J lost 4, with 8 bases in between. CDR3 size: 12 residues.

The chain uses TRBV12-3 or TRBV12-4 and TRBJ2-7; D is ambiguous. The clonotype comes from a woman aged 40 to 50 with Graves' ophthalmopathy. Specimen: blood. CDR3: CASSWSPYEQYF. CDR3 DNA: TGTGCCAGCAGTTGGTCTCCTTACGAGCAGTACTTC.